This T cell receptor (beta chain) stems from a study of shared clonotypes between healthy human individuals. Study in general: There were three CD4 naive, three CD4 memory, two CD8 naive and one CD8 memory plates per donor. Study-level points and caveats: Across subsets, estimated richness was generally greater for naive than for memory populations.

A remark on this clone: What it binds is not known.

At a deep level, the assay was run. Methods used by the authors: ImmunoSEQ output held junction-only sequences without quality scores, so filtering differed. Sequencing used immunoSEQ multiplex PCR; TCRdb keeps in-frame clones, though not all of them. The DNA gave D and trimming, while V, J and clone size come from that table. The sample carries approximately 940,000 clones, around 80% recorded once. In germline, CDR1 is SGHNT, CDR2 YENEEA. The CDR3 spans 15 residues. After removal of 5 bases from V and 1 base from J, the junction contained 5 bases not matched to a gene. This rearrangement joins TRBV11-3 to TRBJ1-1; TRBD1 aligns across 9 bases. This sequence originates from a man younger than 35 in good health. The sequenced sample was memory CD4+ T cells sorted from blood. Subset described: CD45RA-negative fraction. The CDR3: CASSAGTGTNTEAFF. The CDR3 DNA sequence: TGTGCCAGCAGCGCCGGGACAGGGACGAACACTGAAGCTTTCTTT.